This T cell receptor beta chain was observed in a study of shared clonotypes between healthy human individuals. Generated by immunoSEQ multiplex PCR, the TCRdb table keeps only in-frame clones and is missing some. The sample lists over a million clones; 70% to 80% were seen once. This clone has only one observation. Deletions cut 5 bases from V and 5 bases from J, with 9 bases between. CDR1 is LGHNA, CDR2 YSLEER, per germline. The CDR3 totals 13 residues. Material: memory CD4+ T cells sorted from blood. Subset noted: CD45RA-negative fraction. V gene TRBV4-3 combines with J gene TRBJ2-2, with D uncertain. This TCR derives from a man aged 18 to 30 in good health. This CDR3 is CASSWGRTGELFF. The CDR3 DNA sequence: TGCGCCAGCAGCTGGGGTCGTACCGGGGAGCTGTTTTTT.